The entry that follows covers one TCR beta chain sequence. These data originate in a study of immune evolution from preneoplasia to lung adenocarcinoma. TCRdb's table, derived via immunoSEQ multiplex PCR, lists solely in-frame clones and lacks some. This table holds 15,000 to 20,000 clones, around 88% found once. The CDR3 has 13 amino acids. From germline, CDR1 is MDHEN and CDR2 SYDVKM. V shed 7 bases and J shed 4 bases, with 13 bases lying between them. The receptor was derived from a person aged 65-85 years with invasive lung adenocarcinoma. The gene calls are TRBV28 and TRBJ1-2, with no clear D. Sequencing input: FFPE invasive lung adenocarcinoma tissue. The CDR3 DNA follows: TGTGCCAGCATTCGGCAGGCGGGCTATGGCTACACCTTC. Translating it yields CASIRQAGYGYTF.